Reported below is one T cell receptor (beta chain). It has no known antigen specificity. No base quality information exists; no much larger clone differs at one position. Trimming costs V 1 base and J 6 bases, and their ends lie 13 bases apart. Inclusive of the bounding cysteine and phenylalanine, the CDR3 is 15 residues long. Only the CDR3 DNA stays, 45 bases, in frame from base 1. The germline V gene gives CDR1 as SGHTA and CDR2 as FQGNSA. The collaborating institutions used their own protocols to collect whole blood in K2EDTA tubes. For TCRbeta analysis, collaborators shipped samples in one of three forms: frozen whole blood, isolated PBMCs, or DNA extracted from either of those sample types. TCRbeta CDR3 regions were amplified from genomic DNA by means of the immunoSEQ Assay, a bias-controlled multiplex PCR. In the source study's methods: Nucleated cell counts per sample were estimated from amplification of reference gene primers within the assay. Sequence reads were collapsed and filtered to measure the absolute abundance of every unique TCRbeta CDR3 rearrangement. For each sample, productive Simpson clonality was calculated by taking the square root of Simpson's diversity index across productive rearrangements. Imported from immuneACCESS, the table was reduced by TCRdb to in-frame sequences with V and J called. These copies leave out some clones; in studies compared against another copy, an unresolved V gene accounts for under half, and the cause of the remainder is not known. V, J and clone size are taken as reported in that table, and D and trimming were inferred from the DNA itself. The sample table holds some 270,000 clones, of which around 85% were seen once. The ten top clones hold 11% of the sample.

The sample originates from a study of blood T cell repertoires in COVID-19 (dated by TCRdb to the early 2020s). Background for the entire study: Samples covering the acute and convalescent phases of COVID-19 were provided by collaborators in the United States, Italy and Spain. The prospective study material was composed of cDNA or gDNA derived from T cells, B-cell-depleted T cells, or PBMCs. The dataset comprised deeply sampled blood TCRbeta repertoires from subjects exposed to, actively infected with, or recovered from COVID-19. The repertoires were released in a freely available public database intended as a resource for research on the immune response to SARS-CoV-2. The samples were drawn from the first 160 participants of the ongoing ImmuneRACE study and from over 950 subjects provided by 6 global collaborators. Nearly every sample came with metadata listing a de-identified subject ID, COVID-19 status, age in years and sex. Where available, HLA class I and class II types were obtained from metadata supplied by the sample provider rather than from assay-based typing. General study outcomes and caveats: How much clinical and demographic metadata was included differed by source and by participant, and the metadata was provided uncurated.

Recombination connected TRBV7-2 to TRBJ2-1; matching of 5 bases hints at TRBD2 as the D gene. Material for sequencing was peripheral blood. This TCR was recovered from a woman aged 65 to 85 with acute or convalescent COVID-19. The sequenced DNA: TGTGCCAGCAGCTTAGAGGTACGGGGTAGCAATGAGCAGTTCTTC. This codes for CASSLEVRGSNEQFF. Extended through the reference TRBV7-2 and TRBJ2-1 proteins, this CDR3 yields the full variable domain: GAGVSQSPSNKVTEKGKDVELRCDPISGHTALYWYRQSLGQGLEFLIYFQGNSAPDKSGLPSDRFSAERTGGSVSTLTIQRTQQEDSAVYLCASSLEVRGSNEQFFGPGTRLTVL.